This T cell receptor beta chain was captured in a study of T cell responses to AZD1222 COVID-19 vaccine (dated by TCRdb to the early 2020s). With regard to the full study: TCR sequencing was performed for 233 trial participants, of whom around 200 were given two doses of AZD1222 and around 26 were given two doses of MenACWY control vaccine. Enrollment into the trials was organized by age into subgroups of 18-55, 56-69 and 70-plus years, and those subgroups contained approximately 150, 30 and 60 TCR-sequenced participants, respectively.

In the paper's terms, the time point label means: about 28 days (+/-7) after the second vaccine dose. AZD1222 recipients given second doses at about 4 weeks or at about 12 weeks were pooled, since spike-specific TCR depth and breadth were not found to differ between the two schedules. Vaccinee samples were obtained from the UK trials COV001 and COV002, which included a single-blind randomized controlled phase 2/3 trial of AZD1222 (ChAdOx1 nCoV-19) in healthy adults. For TCRbeta chain sequencing, PBMC samples from trial participants were taken at day 0 and at day 28 after the second dose. Results the study describes overall, beyond this receptor: The 56-69-year group was small, and its depth increase did not reach significance, likely because of low power. Participants were mostly white British and included more females than males, and it was suggested by the authors that clonal diversity may have been underestimated. Reportedly, close to half of the unique spike-specific TCRs recognized epitopes lying outside the regions that are mutated in the B.1.351 and B.1.1.7 variants. A significant rise in spike-specific TCR breadth and depth was observed after two AZD1222 doses relative to day 0 and relative to MenACWY recipients. The vaccine-associated CD4 TCRs covered the entire spike protein, and the dominant responses fell in regions 160-218 and 743-854. Because no samples from the day 14 peak response were available, repertoires could be characterized only after the peak T cell response. Conclusions about previously exposed vaccinees are limited, since just 5 or 6 AZD1222 recipients were seropositive for SARS-CoV-2 at baseline.

The CDR3 regions of human TCRbeta chains were analyzed by immunosequencing. The study's processing was this. Repertoire TCRs were matched against a reference library of SARS-CoV-2-specific TCRs generated with the MIRA antigen-specificity platform. Breadth was defined as the fraction of unique TCRs that were SARS-CoV-2-associated. Depth was defined as the fraction of total T cells that were SARS-CoV-2-associated. Using the MIRA data, each spike-specific TCR was assigned both to the spike region to which the TCR was reactive and to a CD4 or CD8 class. Log10-transformed breadth and depth values were compared by one-way ANOVA with Sidak's multiple comparisons tests. TCRdb took this table from immuneACCESS and kept in-frame rearrangements with V and J called. Such tables lack part of the clones; where checked against another copy, unresolved V genes explain under half of the gap, and the rest is unexplained. Clone size and V and J calls were adopted from that table, with D and trimming inferred from the DNA. Recorded for this sample are around 130,000 clones; 80% to 95% of them occurred a single time. Roughly 4% of the sample lies in the top ten.

Comments on this clone: The antigen it recognizes is unknown. It has no much larger one-base neighbor in the sample; base qualities were not kept.

Compared with germline, V lacks 4 bases and J lacks 0 bases; bases without a gene match: 2. The CDR1 and CDR2 encoded by the germline V gene are SGHTA and FQGTGA. The cysteine opens and the phenylalanine closes a CDR3 of 15 amino acids. Left in the record is the CDR3 DNA by itself, 45 bases read in frame from the first base. Here the sequenced sample was peripheral blood, taken 28 days after the second AZD1222 dose. The source of this sequence is an adult who received the AZD1222 COVID-19 vaccine. The rearrangement combines TRBV7-3 with TRBJ2-3, with 9 middle bases fitting TRBD1. The CDR3 corresponds to CASSSQGASTDTQYF. The DNA sequence is as follows: TGTGCCAGCAGCTCACAGGGGGCAAGCACAGATACGCAGTATTTT.